Listed below are T cell receptor beta chains from one sample, sequenced in a study of blood T cell repertoires in COVID-19. Repertoires were generated with immunoSEQ multiplex PCR, while TCRdb's copy carries only in-frame clones and drops some. Among some 180,000 clones, about 81% were seen once, and the ten largest hold about 8%. The specimen was peripheral blood. All receptors derive from a woman aged 55-70 years with COVID-19, enrolled during active disease. Each CDR3 is given with its conserved first and last residue. Each record gives: D gene, J gene, V gene, clone size, CDR3 DNA, CDR3 protein. The D gene is left open where the match is weak. Where a row states a size, it is once, few, many or the class of an expanded clone; other rows omit it.

NA,TRBJ1-5,TRBV28,NA,TGTGCCAGCAGTCGAACAGGGACGGGTCAGCCCCAGCATTTT,CASSRTGTGQPQHF
NA,TRBJ2-1,TRBV5-4,NA,TGTGCCAGCAGCTTGGAGGCAGCTAGCTCCTACAATGAGCAGTTCTTC,CASSLEAASSYNEQFF
TRBD2,TRBJ2-1,TRBV18,NA,TGTGCCAGCTCCCCCGGGTCACTAGCGGGAGTCAATGAGCAGTTCTTC,CASSPGSLAGVNEQFF
TRBD1,TRBJ2-7,TRBV28,NA,TGTGCCAGCAGCAGGACAGGAAGCCTAGTCGATTCCTACGAGCAGTACTTC,CASSRTGSLVDSYEQYF
TRBD2,TRBJ2-1,TRBV14,NA,TGTGCCAGCAGCCAAGACCTCGGGCGGGGGGGCTTGTTCTTC,CASSQDLGRGGLFF
TRBD1,TRBJ2-3,TRBV7-3,NA,TGTGCCAGCAGCAGGGGGCGCGAAGATACGCAGTATTTT,CASSRGREDTQYF
NA,TRBJ1-4,TRBV2,NA,TGTGCCAGCAGTGAGGGGGACATTCGGGAAAAACTGTTTTTT,CASSEGDIREKLFF
TRBD1,TRBJ1-1,TRBV7-6,NA,TGTGCCAGCAGCTTCGGCCCCGGGACAGGGGGCACTGAAGCTTTCTTT,CASSFGPGTGGTEAFF
NA,TRBJ1-6,TRBV5-1,NA,TGCGCCAGCAGCAACGTCGAAGGCGCGGTCCCCCTCCACTTT,CASSNVEGAVPLHF
NA,TRBJ2-7,TRBV5-1,NA,TGCGCCAGCAGCTTGGGACAGTCCTACGAGCAGTACTTC,CASSLGQSYEQYF
TRBD1,TRBJ1-2,TRBV28,few,TGTGCCAGCAGTTACACGACAGGGACTAACTATGGCTACACCTTC,CASSYTTGTNYGYTF
TRBD1,TRBJ2-6,TRBV20-1,NA,TGCAGTGCTAGTGCGGACAGGATTGACTCTGGGGCCAACGTCCTGACTTTC,CSASADRIDSGANVLTF
NA,TRBJ1-2,TRBV27,NA,TGTGCCAGAAAAACAGGGAACTATGGCTACACCTTC,CARKTGNYGYTF
TRBD1,TRBJ1-1,TRBV27,NA,TGTGCCAGCAGTCCGGGACAGGGGAGAAGGGACACTGAAGCTTTCTTT,CASSPGQGRRDTEAFF
NA,TRBJ2-2,TRBV10-2,NA,TGCGCCAGCAGTGAGGGGCAAGTAGGGGAGCTGTTTTTT,CASSEGQVGELFF
NA,TRBJ1-3,TRBV9,NA,TGTGCCAGCAGCGTAGGCCGGGGCTCTGGAAACACCATATATTTT,CASSVGRGSGNTIYF
NA,TRBJ2-7,TRBV2,NA,TGTGCCAGCAGCCTAGCACCCGCTTCCTACGAGCAGTACTTC,CASSLAPASYEQYF